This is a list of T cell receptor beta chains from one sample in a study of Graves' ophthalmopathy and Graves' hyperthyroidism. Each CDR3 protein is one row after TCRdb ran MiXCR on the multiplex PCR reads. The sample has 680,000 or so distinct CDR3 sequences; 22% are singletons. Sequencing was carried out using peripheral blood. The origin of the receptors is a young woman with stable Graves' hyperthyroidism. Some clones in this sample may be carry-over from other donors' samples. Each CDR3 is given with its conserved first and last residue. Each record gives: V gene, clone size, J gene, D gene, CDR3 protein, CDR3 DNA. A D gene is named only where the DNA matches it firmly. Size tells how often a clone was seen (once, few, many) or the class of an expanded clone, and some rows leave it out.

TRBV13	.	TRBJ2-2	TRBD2	CASSFSGRETGELFF	TGTGCCAGCAGCTTTTCCGGGCGGGAGACCGGGGAGCTGTTTTTT
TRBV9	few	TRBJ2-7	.	CASSVGGFSYEQYF	TGTGCCAGCAGCGTAGGGGGCTTTTCCTACGAGCAGTACTTC
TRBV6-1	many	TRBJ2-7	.	CASSESPGTIYEQYF	TGTGCCAGCAGTGAGTCCCCGGGGACCATCTACGAGCAGTACTTC
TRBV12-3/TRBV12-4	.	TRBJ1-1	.	CASILRSDAFF	TGTGCCAGCATTTTAAGATCTGATGCTTTCTTT
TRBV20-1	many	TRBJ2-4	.	CSAPDLAKNIQYF	TGCAGTGCCCCGGACTTAGCCAAAAACATTCAGTACTTC
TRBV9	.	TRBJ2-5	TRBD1	CASSVGVAGGAETQYF	TGTGCCAGCAGCGTAGGGGTCGCAGGGGGCGCAGAGACCCAGTACTTC
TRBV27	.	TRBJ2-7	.	CASSLQGRIDEQYF	TGTGCCAGCAGTCTCCAGGGGAGAATTGACGAGCAGTACTTC
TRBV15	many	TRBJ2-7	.	CATSVGPRDEQYF	TGTGCCACCAGTGTGGGCCCTCGGGACGAGCAGTACTTC
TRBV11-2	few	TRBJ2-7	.	CASSLEVRDYEQYF	TGTGCCAGCAGCTTAGAGGTCCGGGATTACGAGCAGTACTTC
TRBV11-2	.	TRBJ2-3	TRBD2	CASSYKREWSTDTQYF	TGTGCCAGCAGCTACAAGCGGGAGTGGTCCACAGATACGCAGTATTTT
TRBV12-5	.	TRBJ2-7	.	CASAHDSFVGSYEQYF	TGTGCTAGTGCCCACGACTCCTTCGTTGGCTCCTACGAGCAGTACTTC
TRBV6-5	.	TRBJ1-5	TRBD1	CASSYSTIGGAGQPQHF	TGTGCCAGCAGTTACTCGACCATAGGGGGCGCAGGACAGCCCCAGCATTTT
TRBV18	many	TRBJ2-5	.	CASSPMLKETQYF	TGTGCCAGCTCACCAATGCTAAAAGAGACCCAGTACTTC
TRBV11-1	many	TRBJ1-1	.	CASSLPELPSNTEAFF	TGTGCCAGCAGCTTACCCGAGCTACCGTCAAACACTGAAGCTTTCTTT
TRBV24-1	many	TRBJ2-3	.	CATSSSSSTDTQYF	TGTGCCACCAGCTCTAGCTCCAGCACAGATACGCAGTATTTT
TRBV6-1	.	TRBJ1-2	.	CASRFRPEPNYGYTF	TGTGCCAGCAGGTTCAGGCCGGAACCTAACTATGGCTACACCTTC
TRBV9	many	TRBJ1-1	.	CASSPLAQSAFF	TGTGCCAGCAGCCCCCTCGCACAGTCAGCTTTCTTT
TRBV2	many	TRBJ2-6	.	CASSERESGANVLTF	TGTGCCAGCAGCGAGAGAGAGTCTGGGGCCAACGTCCTGACTTTC
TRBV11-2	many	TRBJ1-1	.	CASSSLGGRIASEAFF	TGTGCCAGCAGCTCCCTTGGGGGGAGAATCGCGTCTGAAGCTTTCTTT
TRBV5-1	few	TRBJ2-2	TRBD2	CASSLSSGSMRELFF	TGCGCCAGCAGCTTGAGTAGCGGGAGTATGAGGGAGCTGTTTTTT
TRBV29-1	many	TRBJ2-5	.	CSVGSAVETQYF	TGCAGCGTTGGGTCGGCGGTGGAGACCCAGTACTTC
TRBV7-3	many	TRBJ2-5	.	CASSLMGRGGGETQYF	TGTGCCAGCAGCTTAATGGGCCGCGGGGGCGGAGAGACCCAGTACTTC
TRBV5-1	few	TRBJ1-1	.	CASSWYPGVNTEAFF	TGCGCCAGCAGCTGGTATCCAGGGGTGAACACTGAAGCTTTCTTT
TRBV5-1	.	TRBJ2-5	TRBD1	CASSLEHRGRETQYF	TGCGCCAGCAGCTTGGAACACAGGGGGCGAGAGACCCAGTACTTC
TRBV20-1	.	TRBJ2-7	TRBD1	CSASGTGDSYEQYF	TGCAGTGCTAGCGGGACAGGGGATTCCTACGAGCAGTACTTC
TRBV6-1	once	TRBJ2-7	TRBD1	CASSEDSGTGGNEQYF	TGTGCCAGCAGTGAAGACTCCGGGACAGGGGGTAACGAGCAGTACTTC
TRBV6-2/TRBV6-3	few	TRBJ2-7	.	CASSRSIVYEQYF	TGTGCCAGCAGCCGCTCAATTGTGTACGAGCAGTACTTC
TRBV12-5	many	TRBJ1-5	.	CASATGTYSNQPQHF	TGTGCTAGTGCCACAGGGACCTATAGCAATCAGCCCCAGCATTTT
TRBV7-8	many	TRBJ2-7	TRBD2	CASSPWTSETYEQYF	TGTGCCAGCAGCCCCTGGACTAGCGAAACCTACGAGCAGTACTTC
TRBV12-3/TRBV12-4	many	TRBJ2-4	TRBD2	CASSWTSGRAKNIQYF	TGTGCCAGCAGTTGGACTAGCGGGAGGGCCAAAAACATTCAGTACTTC
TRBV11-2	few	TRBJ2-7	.	CASSPDYSYEQYF	TGTGCCAGCAGCCCGGACTACTCCTACGAGCAGTACTTC
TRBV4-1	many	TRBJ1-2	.	CASSQGATEPYGYTF	TGCGCCAGCAGCCAAGGGGCGACAGAGCCCTATGGCTACACCTTC
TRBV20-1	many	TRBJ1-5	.	CSARAQGSVSNQPQHF	TGCAGTGCTAGAGCCCAGGGGAGCGTTAGCAATCAGCCCCAGCATTTT
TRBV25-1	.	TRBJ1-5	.	CASNPRELPNQPQHF	TGTGCCAGCAATCCCAGGGAATTGCCAAATCAGCCCCAGCATTTT
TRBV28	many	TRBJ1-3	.	CASSFQDTGNTIYF	TGTGCCAGCAGTTTCCAGGATACCGGAAACACCATATATTTT
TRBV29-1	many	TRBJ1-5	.	CSVGGVENQPQHF	TGCAGCGTTGGAGGGGTAGAGAATCAGCCCCAGCATTTT